These 26 T cell receptor beta chains were sequenced from one sample in a study of OX40 agonist ivuxolimab in advanced cancers. The table came from immunoSEQ multiplex PCR; TCRdb's copy has only in-frame clones and leaves some out. The repertoire includes some 35,000 clones, over 60% of them detected once, and about 8.8% sits in the top ten. The sequencing here drew on CD4+ or CD8+ T cells sorted from blood, taken in a trial of the OX40 agonist ivuxolimab. The receptors derive from an adult with an advanced solid tumor such as melanoma, head and neck, liver or kidney cancer.

The CDR3 protein is CASSLQRTALAKNIQYF. CDR3 coding DNA: TGTGCCAGCAGTTTACAACGGACAGCCCTAGCCAAAAACATTCAGTACTTC. The rearrangement joins TRBV27 to TRBJ2-4, with D possibly TRBD1 on 6 matching bases. The germline V gene encodes CDR1 MNHEY and CDR2 SMNVEV (reference sequence). V lost 2 bases and J lost 0, with 14 bases in between. This CDR3 spans 17 amino acids.

The chain carries TRBV7-9 and TRBJ2-1; 7 bases align to TRBD1. V lost 2 bases, J lost 4 bases, and 2 bases stayed unmatched. Germline V gene data show CDR1 as SEHNR and CDR2 as FQNEAQ (reference sequence). The CDR3 covers 14 residues. The CDR3 spells CASSLSRGYNEQFF. In DNA form, the CDR3 reads TGTGCCAGCAGCTTATCCAGGGGGTACAATGAGCAGTTCTTC.

The chain is built from TRBV27 and TRBJ2-2; unclear D gene. CDR3 length: 16 amino acids. Germline V gene lookup returns CDR1 MNHEY and CDR2 SMNVEV (reference sequence). V gave up 6 bases and J gave up 3 bases, with 17 bases separating them. CDR3 nucleotide sequence: TGTGCCAGCAGCTTGGGTAGCCAGGTCTACACCGGGGAGCTGTTTTTT. Its translation: CASSLGSQVYTGELFF.

V and J are TRBV27 and TRBJ2-5; 11 nucleotides agree with TRBD2. Unmatched junction bases numbered 8, after V lost 6 bases and J lost 5 bases. The CDR3 contains 15 residues. The germline V gene encodes CDR1 MNHEY and CDR2 SMNVEV (reference sequence). The CDR3 sequence is CASRTLAGGRETQYF. DNA of the CDR3: TGTGCCAGCAGAACTCTAGCGGGGGGCAGGGAGACCCAGTACTTC.

The genes are TRBV28 and TRBJ1-1; D is uncertain. CDR1 is MDHEN, CDR2 SYDVKM, per germline. CDR3 size: 16 residues. V lost 1 base, J lost 6 bases, and 18 bases lay in between. DNA of the CDR3: TGTGCCAGCAGTTTATATGGAAATGGGCGAATACCTGAAGCTTTCTTT. Translating it yields CASSLYGNGRIPEAFF.

This clone was seen more than once but under ten times. The sample carries other DNA sequences with the same CDR3. The genes are TRBV6-4 and TRBJ1-4; D might be TRBD1 (5 bases). This CDR3 region has 13 residues. V was trimmed by 8 bases and J by 8 bases, leaving 15 bases between them. The V gene's germline CDR1 is MRHNA and CDR2 SNTAGT. The CDR3 DNA follows: TGTGCCAGCCATCTGGGGGATGGGGAAAAACTGTTTTTT. This gives the protein CASHLGDGEKLFF.

The sample holds one count of this clone. The chain recombines TRBV5-1 with TRBJ2-3; no clear D gene. Germline assignment: CDR1 SGHRS and CDR2 YFSETQ. The length of the CDR3 is 12 residues. V lost 0 bases and J lost 4, with 3 bases in between. CDR3 coding DNA: TGCGCCAGCAGCTTGGGGTCAGATACGCAGTATTTT. This codes for CASSLGSDTQYF.

By share of the sample, this clone is medium-sized (0.01 to 0.1%). This rearrangement joins TRBV5-4 to TRBJ2-7; D is uncertain. V was cut by 0 bases and J by 6 bases, with 7 bases left in between. The V gene's germline CDR1 is SGHNT and CDR2 YYREEE (reference sequence). This CDR3 has 12 amino acids. The CDR3 spells CASSLGSFEQYF. For the CDR3, the DNA is TGTGCCAGCAGCTTGGGCAGTTTCGAGCAGTACTTC. Full variable domain (outside the CDR3, taken from reference TRBV5-4 and TRBJ2-7): ETGVTQSPTHLIKTRGQQVTLRCSSQSGHNTVSWYQQALGQGPQFIFQYYREEENGRGNFPPRFSGLQFPNYSSELNVNALELDDSALYLCASSLGSFEQYFGPGTRLTVT.

V and J are TRBV6-5 and TRBJ1-1, with no clear D. Trimming shortened V by 5 bases and J by 6 bases, and 13 bases separated the two germline ends. CDR3 length: 13 amino acids. The germline CDR1 and CDR2 sequences are MNHEY and SVGAGI. For the CDR3, the DNA is TGTGCCAGCAGTAGGCCCGTCCATGCTGAAGCTTTCTTT. It codes for CASSRPVHAEAFF.

The V call is TRBV28, the J call TRBJ2-5; 10 nucleotides match TRBD1. This CDR3 has 12 amino acids. Germline loops: CDR1 MDHEN, CDR2 SYDVKM. Trimming at V came to 8 bases and at J to 3 bases, leaving 0 bases not matched to a gene. The DNA for the CDR3 is TGTGCCAGCGGGACAGGGGAAGAGACCCAGTACTTC. Translating gives CASGTGEETQYF.

The genes are TRBV5-4 and TRBJ1-2, with D possibly TRBD1 on 6 matching bases. Germline V gene data show CDR1 as SGHNT and CDR2 as YYREEE (reference sequence). CDR3 length equals 14 residues. Trimming cost V 4 bases and J 3 bases, with 13 bases left between them. The CDR3 region has the DNA TGTGCCAGCAGCCTACAGGGCCCGGACTATGGCTACACCTTC. Translation gives CASSLQGPDYGYTF.

This chain links TRBV28 with TRBJ1-5; D uncertain. Trimming took off 5 bases at V and 11 bases at J, with 22 bases between the two ends. Per the germline V gene, CDR1 is MDHEN and CDR2 is SYDVKM. The CDR3 has 15 amino acids. DNA for the CDR3: TGTGCCAGCAGTACGCGGACCGATGAATTTGGAGCCCAGCATTTT. Encoded protein: CASSTRTDEFGAQHF.

The chain carries TRBV4-2 and TRBJ2-7; D unclear. The DNA end is a closer match to TRBJ2-5, so the J assignment may be wrong. The CDR3 has 13 amino acids. In germline, CDR1 is LGHNA, CDR2 YNFKEQ. The CDR3 protein is CASSQEGWETQYF. DNA of the CDR3: TGTGCCAGCAGCCAAGAGGGCTGGGAGACCCAGTACTTC.

Note on this clone: Other DNA variants within this sample encode the same CDR3. This rearrangement joins TRBV30 to TRBJ1-1, with D maybe TRBD1 (5 bases). CDR1 GTSNPN and CDR2 SVGIG come from the germline V gene (reference sequence). This CDR3 is built from 13 residues. Trimming stripped 1 base from V and 5 bases from J, with 11 bases between. The CDR3 DNA reads TGTGCCTGGAGTGGGCAGGGTAGGACTGAAGCTTTCTTT. The encoded protein is CAWSGQGRTEAFF.

The chain links TRBV11-2 to TRBJ1-2, with D tentatively TRBD1 (6 bases). The germline V and J ends were trimmed by 5 bases and 8 bases, with 24 bases remaining between them. The CDR3 spans 16 residues. CDR1 and CDR2 from the germline V gene are SGHAT and FQNNGV. CDR3 DNA: TGTGCCAGCAGCAGCCTCGGGGGGGGGCCCGGAACCGGCTACACCTTC. Protein: CASSSLGGGPGTGYTF.

This chain links TRBV6-5 with TRBJ1-1; D perhaps matches TRBD1 (6 bases). CDR3 length equals 14 residues. The V gene lost 6 bases and the J gene lost 1 base, with 12 bases spanning the gap. CDR1 MNHEY and CDR2 SVGAGI come from the germline V gene. The chain's CDR3 is CASRIQGGNTEAFF. Written as DNA, the CDR3 is TGTGCCAGCAGAATACAGGGAGGGAACACTGAAGCTTTCTTT.

The rearrangement joins TRBV30 to TRBJ2-3; TRBD1 or TRBD2 may be the D gene (5 bases each). The germline V gene has CDR1 GTSNPN and CDR2 SVGIG (reference sequence). The CDR3 spans 14 residues. V gave up 3 bases and J gave up 3 bases, with 13 bases separating them. This CDR3 reads CAWSPGQSTDTQYF. The CDR3 DNA reads TGTGCCTGGAGCCCGGGGCAGTCGACAGATACGCAGTATTTT.

V usage is TRBV18 and J usage is TRBJ2-3, with 7 bases aligning to TRBD1. The germline CDR1 and CDR2 sequences are KGHSH and LQKENI. The CDR3 covers 14 residues. With V trimmed by 4 bases and J by 0 bases, 1 base remained unmatched. CDR3 sequence: CASSQGASTDTQYF. In nucleotides, the CDR3 is TGTGCCAGCTCACAGGGGGCAAGCACAGATACGCAGTATTTT.

This clone is judged medium-sized. This chain links TRBV2 with TRBJ1-2; unclear D gene. V lost 7 bases and J 4 bases, leaving 10 bases between the germline ends. CDR1 is SNHLY, CDR2 FYNNEI, per germline. The CDR3 is made up of 12 amino acids. The CDR3 spells CASTISSYGYTF. DNA for the CDR3: TGTGCCAGCACTATAAGCAGCTATGGCTACACCTTC. The full variable domain, with the rest looked up from reference TRBV2 and TRBJ1-2, is EPEVTQTPSHQVTQMGQEVILRCVPISNHLYFYWYRQILGQKVEFLVSFYNNEISEKSEIFDDQFSVERPDGSNFTLKIRSTKLEDSAMYFCASTISSYGYTFGSGTRLTVV.

The CDR3 nucleotides read TGCGCCAGCAGCTTGGGGGGGACGGTGAATAATTCACCCCTCCACTTT. The encoded protein is CASSLGGTVNNSPLHF. J is TRBJ1-6 and V is TRBV5-1; the D gene is possibly TRBD1 (5 bases). Germline loops: CDR1 SGHRS, CDR2 YFSETQ. The CDR3 covers 16 residues. Trimming left V 0 bases short and J 5 bases short, with 12 bases between.

This clone was seen a single time. The chain couples TRBV7-2 to TRBJ2-5; the match to TRBD2 covers 12 bases. This CDR3 region has 15 residues. The trim removed 8 bases at V and 4 bases at J, leaving 8 bases unmatched. Per the germline V gene, CDR1 is SGHTA and CDR2 is FQGNSA. CDR3 sequence: CASSTSGSRGETQYF. The CDR3 nucleotides are TGTGCCAGCTCGACTAGCGGGAGTCGTGGAGAGACCCAGTACTTC. The full variable domain, completed using reference TRBV7-2 and TRBJ2-5, is GAGVSQSPSNKVTEKGKDVELRCDPISGHTALYWYRQSLGQGLEFLIYFQGNSAPDKSGLPSDRFSAERTGGSVSTLTIQRTQQEDSAVYLCASSTSGSRGETQYFGPGTRLLVL.

The V call is TRBV5-1, the J call TRBJ2-5; 7 bases line up with TRBD1. The J call may be incorrect, as the DNA end agrees better with TRBJ2-7. The CDR3 extends over 15 amino acids. CDR1 is SGHRS, CDR2 YFSETQ, per germline. CDR3 in DNA: TGCGCCAGCAGCTTCGCGACAGGGATTTCCTACGAGCAGTACTTC. It translates to CASSFATGISYEQYF.

In DNA form, the CDR3 reads TGTGCCACCGTGGGAGTTTACGAGCAGTACTTC. This translates into CATVGVYEQYF. This chain uses TRBV28 with TRBJ2-7, with D maybe TRBD2 (5 bases). CDR3 size: 11 residues. Per the germline V gene, CDR1 is MDHEN and CDR2 is SYDVKM. Trimming took 10 bases from V and 4 from J, leaving 11 bases between them.

The rearrangement joins TRBV7-3 to TRBJ2-7; either TRBD1 or TRBD2 may supply D (6 bases each). The CDR3 spans 14 residues. Germline V CDR1 and CDR2: SGHTA, FQGTGA. Deletions cut 4 bases from V and 5 bases from J, with 15 bases between. CDR3 residues: CASSSQGGGDEQYF. The CDR3 DNA sequence: TGTGCCAGCAGCTCACAGGGAGGCGGCGACGAGCAGTACTTC.

The chain carries TRBV7-3 and TRBJ2-3; no clear D gene. Deletions cut 5 bases from V and 0 bases from J, with 12 bases between. Germline CDR1 reads SGHTA; CDR2 reads FQGTGA. This CDR3 spans 15 amino acids. CDR3 sequence reads: CASSNDYTSTDTQYF. The CDR3 DNA reads as TGTGCCAGCAGCAACGATTATACTAGCACAGATACGCAGTATTTT.

This rearrangement joins TRBV9 to TRBJ1-1; TRBD1 might be the D (5 bases). The germline CDR1 and CDR2 sequences are SGDLS and YYNGEE. V lost 0 bases to trimming and J lost 6 bases, with 21 bases between them. The CDR3 spans 17 residues. The CDR3 spells CASSVGLPGRRDSEAFF. The CDR3 DNA reads TGTGCCAGCAGCGTAGGACTCCCTGGGAGGAGGGACTCTGAAGCTTTCTTT.